This T cell receptor beta chain was obtained from a study of OX40 agonist ivuxolimab in advanced cancers. CDR1 and CDR2 (germline): SGHDT, YYEEEE. After removal of 0 bases from V and 8 bases from J, the junction contained 11 bases not matched to a gene. This CDR3 is built from 16 residues. Assay used: immunoSEQ multiplex PCR; TCRdb lists only in-frame clones, some missing. The sample consists of some 90,000 clones, 87% of them appearing once. This receptor was taken from an adult with an advanced solid tumor such as melanoma, head and neck, liver or kidney cancer. Sequenced material: CD4+ or CD8+ T cells sorted from blood, taken in a trial of the OX40 agonist ivuxolimab. The chain links TRBV5-6 to TRBJ1-3; 7 bases match TRBD1. This CDR3 is CASSLASGQFLDTIYF. The CDR3 nucleotides are TGTGCCAGCAGCTTGGCCTCGGGACAGTTTTTGGACACCATATATTTT. The whole variable domain, filled in from reference TRBV5-6 and TRBJ1-3, reads DAGVTQSPTHLIKTRGQQVTLRCSPKSGHDTVSWYQQALGQGPQFIFQYYEEEERQRGNFPDRFSGHQFPNYSSELNVNALLLGDSALYLCASSLASGQFLDTIYFGEGSWLTVV.